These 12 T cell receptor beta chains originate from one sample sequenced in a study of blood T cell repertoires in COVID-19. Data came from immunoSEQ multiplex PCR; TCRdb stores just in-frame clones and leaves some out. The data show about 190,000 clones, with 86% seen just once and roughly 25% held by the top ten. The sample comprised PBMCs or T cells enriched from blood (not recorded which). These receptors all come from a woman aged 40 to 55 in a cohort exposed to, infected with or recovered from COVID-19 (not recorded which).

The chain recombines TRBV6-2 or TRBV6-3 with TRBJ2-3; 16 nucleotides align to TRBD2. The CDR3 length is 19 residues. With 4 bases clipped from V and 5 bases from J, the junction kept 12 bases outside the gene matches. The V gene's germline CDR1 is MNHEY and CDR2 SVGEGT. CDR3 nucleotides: TGTGCCAGCAGTTCTCCCCCGGGACTAGCGGGAGGGGTCGGAGATACGCAGTATTTT. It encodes CASSSPPGLAGGVGDTQYF.

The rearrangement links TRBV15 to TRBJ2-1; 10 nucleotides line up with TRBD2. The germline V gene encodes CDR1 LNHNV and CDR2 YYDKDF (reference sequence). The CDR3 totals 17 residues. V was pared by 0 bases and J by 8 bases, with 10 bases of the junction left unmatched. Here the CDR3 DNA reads TGTGCCACCAGCAGAGAGGCAAGGAGCGGGGGGGCCGATGAGCAGTTCTTC. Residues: CATSREARSGGADEQFF.

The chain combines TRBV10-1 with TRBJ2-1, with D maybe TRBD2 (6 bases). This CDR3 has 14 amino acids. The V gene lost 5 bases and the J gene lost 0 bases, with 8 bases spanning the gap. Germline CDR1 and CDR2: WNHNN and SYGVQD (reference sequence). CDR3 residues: CASSYSGSYNEQFF. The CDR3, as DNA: TGCGCCAGCAGTTATAGCGGCTCCTACAATGAGCAGTTCTTC.

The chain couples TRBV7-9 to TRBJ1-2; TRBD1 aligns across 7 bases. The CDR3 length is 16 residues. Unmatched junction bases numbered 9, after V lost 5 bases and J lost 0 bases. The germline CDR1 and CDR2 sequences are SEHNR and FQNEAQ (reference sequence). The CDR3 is CASSGEGGEANYGYTF. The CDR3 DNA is TGTGCCAGCAGCGGGGAAGGGGGCGAGGCTAACTATGGCTACACCTTC. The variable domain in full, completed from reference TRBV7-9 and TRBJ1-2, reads DTGVSQNPRHKITKRGQNVTFRCDPISEHNRLYWYRQTLGQGPEFLTYFQNEAQLEKSRLLSDRFSAERPKGSFSTLEIQRTEQGDSAMYLCASSGEGGEANYGYTFGSGTRLTVV.

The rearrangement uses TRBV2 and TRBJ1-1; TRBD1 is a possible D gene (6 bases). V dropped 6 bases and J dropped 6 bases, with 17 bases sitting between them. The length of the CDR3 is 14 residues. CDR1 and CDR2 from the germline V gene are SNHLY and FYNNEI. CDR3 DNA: TGTGCCAGCAGCGCCCCAGGGGAAGTGTCTGAAGCTTTCTTT. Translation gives CASSAPGEVSEAFF.

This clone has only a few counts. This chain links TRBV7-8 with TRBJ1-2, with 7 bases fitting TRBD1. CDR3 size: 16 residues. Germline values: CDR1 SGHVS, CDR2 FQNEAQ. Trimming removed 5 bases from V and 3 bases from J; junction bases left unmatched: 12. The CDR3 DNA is TGTGCCAGCAGCCTCGGGAGGGACAGCCGCCACTATGGCTACACCTTC. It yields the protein CASSLGRDSRHYGYTF.

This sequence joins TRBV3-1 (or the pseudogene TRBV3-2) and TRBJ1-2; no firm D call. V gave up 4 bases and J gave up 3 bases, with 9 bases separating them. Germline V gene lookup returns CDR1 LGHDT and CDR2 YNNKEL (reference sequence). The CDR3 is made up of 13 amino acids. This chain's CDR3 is CASSRARDYGYTF. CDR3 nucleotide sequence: TGTGCCAGCAGCCGGGCCCGAGACTATGGCTACACCTTC.

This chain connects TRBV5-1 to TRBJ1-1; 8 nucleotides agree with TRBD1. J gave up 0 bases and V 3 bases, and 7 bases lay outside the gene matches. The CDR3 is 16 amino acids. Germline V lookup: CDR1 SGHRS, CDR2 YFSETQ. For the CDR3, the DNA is TGCGCCAGCAGCTCGGCCGGGACAGGCCTGAACACTGAAGCTTTCTTT. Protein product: CASSSAGTGLNTEAFF.

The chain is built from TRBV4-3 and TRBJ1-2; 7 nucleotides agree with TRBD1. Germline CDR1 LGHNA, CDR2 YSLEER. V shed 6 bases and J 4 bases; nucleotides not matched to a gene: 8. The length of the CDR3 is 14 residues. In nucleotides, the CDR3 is TGCGCCAGCAGACCTCAGGGGGGTTTCTATGGCTACACCTTC. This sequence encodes CASRPQGGFYGYTF.

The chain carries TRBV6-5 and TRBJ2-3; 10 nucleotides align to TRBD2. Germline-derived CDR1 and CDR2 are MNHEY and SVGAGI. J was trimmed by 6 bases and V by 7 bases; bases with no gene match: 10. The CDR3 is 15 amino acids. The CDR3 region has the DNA TGTGCCAGCAAAGTCCGCCTAGCGGGAGTGGATACGCAGTATTTT. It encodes CASKVRLAGVDTQYF.

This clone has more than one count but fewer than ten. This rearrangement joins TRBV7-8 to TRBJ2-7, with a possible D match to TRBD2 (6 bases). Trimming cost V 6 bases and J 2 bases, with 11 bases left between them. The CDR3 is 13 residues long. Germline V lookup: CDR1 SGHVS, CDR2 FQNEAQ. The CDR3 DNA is TGTGCCAGCAGTCGGGGGAGAGCCTACGAGCAGTACTTC. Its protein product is CASSRGRAYEQYF.

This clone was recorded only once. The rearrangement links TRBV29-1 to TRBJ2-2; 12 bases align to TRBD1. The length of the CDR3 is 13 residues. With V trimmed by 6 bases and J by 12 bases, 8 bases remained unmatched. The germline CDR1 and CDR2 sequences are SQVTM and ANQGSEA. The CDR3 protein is CSVAPGQGAQLFF. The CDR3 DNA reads TGCAGCGTAGCGCCGGGACAGGGGGCGCAGCTGTTTTTT.